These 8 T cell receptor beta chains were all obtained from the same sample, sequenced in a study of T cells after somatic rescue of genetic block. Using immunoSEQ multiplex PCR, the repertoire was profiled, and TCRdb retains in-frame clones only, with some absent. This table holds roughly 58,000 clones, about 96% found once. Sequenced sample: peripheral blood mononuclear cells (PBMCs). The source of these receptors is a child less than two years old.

CDR3 residues: CASSISSSYEQYF. CDR3 coding DNA: TGTGCCAGTAGTATATCCAGCTCCTACGAGCAGTACTTC. The chain carries TRBV19 and TRBJ2-7, with unresolved D. The CDR3 totals 13 residues. V lost 2 bases and J lost 0, with 5 bases in between. Germline CDR1 and CDR2: LNHDA and SQIVND (reference sequence).

The CDR3 protein is CASSSGSSPYEQYF. DNA for the CDR3: TGCGCCAGCAGCTCGGGGTCTTCCCCCTACGAGCAGTACTTC. The rearrangement links TRBV5-1 to TRBJ2-7; D might be TRBD2 (5 bases). CDR3 length: 14 residues. Trimming removed 3 bases at V and 2 bases at J, with 12 bases between. Looked up from germline, CDR1 is SGHRS and CDR2 is YFSETQ.

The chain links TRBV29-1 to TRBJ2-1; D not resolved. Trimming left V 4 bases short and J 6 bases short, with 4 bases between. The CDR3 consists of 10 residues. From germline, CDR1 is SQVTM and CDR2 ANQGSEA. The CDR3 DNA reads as TGCAGCGTTGGACTCAATGAGCAGTTCTTC. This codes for CSVGLNEQFF.

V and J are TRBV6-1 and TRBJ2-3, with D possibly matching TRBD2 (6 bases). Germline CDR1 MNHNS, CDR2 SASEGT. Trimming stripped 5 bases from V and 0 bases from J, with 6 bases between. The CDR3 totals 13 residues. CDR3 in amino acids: CASSSGSTDTQYF. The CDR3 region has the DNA TGTGCCAGCAGTAGCGGGAGCACAGATACGCAGTATTTT.

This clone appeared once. The CDR3 spells CASSLHGGYEQYF. CDR3 bases: TGTGCCAGCAGTTTACATGGGGGCTACGAGCAGTACTTC. V usage is TRBV6-5 and J usage is TRBJ2-7; the D call may be TRBD1 or TRBD2 (5 bases each). V lost 4 bases and J lost 3, with 10 bases in between. Germline V gene sequence: CDR1 MNHEY, CDR2 SVGAGI. There are 13 residues in the CDR3.

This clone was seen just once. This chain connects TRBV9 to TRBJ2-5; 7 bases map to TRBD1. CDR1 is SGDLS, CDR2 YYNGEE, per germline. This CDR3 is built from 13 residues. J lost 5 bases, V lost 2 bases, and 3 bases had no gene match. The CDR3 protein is CASSVNRGETQYF. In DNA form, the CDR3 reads TGTGCCAGCAGCGTGAACAGGGGCGAGACCCAGTACTTC. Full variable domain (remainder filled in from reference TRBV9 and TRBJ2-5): DSGVTQTPKHLITATGQRVTLRCSPRSGDLSVYWYQQSLDQGLQFLIQYYNGEERAKGNILERFSAQQFPDLHSELNLSSLELGDSALYFCASSVNRGETQYFGPGTRLLVL.

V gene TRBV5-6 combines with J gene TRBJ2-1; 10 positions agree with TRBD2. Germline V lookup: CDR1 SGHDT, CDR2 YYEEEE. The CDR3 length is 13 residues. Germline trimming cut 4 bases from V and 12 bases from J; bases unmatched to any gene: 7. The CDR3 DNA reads TGTGCCAGCAGCCTGGGCCTAGCGGGAGCGCAGTTCTTC. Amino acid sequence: CASSLGLAGAQFF. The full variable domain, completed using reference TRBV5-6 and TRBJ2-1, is DAGVTQSPTHLIKTRGQQVTLRCSPKSGHDTVSWYQQALGQGPQFIFQYYEEEERQRGNFPDRFSGHQFPNYSSELNVNALLLGDSALYLCASSLGLAGAQFFGPGTRLTVL.

The CDR3 nucleotides are TGCGCCAGCAGCCCCCAGGCCCAGGCAAGCGAGCAGTACTTC. The encoded protein is CASSPQAQASEQYF. This chain connects TRBV5-1 to TRBJ2-7, with no clear D. V lost 4 bases to trimming and J lost 6 bases, with 17 bases between them. Germline V lookup: CDR1 SGHRS, CDR2 YFSETQ. The CDR3 contains 14 residues.